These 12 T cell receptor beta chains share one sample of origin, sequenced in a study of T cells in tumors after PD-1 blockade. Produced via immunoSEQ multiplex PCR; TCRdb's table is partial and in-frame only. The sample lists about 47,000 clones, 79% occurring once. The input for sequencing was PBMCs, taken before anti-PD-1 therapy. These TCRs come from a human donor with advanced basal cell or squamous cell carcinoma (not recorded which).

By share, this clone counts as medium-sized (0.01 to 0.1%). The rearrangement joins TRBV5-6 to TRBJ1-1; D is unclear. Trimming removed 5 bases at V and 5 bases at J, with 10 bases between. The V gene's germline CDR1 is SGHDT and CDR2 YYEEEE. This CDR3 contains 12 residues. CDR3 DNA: TGTGCCAGCAGTTTGCGCGGGACTGAAGCTTTCTTT. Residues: CASSLRGTEAFF.

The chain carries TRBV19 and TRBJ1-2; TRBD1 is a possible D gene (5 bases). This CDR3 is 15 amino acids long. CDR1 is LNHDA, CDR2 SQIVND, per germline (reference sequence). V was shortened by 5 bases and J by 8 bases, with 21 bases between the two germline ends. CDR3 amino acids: CASSPRDGPGEGYTF. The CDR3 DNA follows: TGTGCCAGTAGTCCGCGGGACGGTCCGGGGGAAGGCTACACCTTC.

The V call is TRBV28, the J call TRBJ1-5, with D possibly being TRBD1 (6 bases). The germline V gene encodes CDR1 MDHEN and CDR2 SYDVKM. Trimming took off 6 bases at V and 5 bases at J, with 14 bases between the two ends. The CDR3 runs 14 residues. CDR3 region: CASRRTDKDQPQHF. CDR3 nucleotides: TGTGCCAGCAGGAGGACAGATAAAGATCAGCCCCAGCATTTT.

The CDR3 bases are TGTGCCAGTAGTTCCACGGTAGCGGACACTGAAGCTTTCTTT. The encoded protein is CASSSTVADTEAFF. This chain links TRBV19 with TRBJ1-1; D gene uncertain. With 5 bases removed from V and 3 bases from J, the gap between germline ends came to 13 bases. Germline V CDR1 and CDR2: LNHDA, SQIVND (reference sequence). CDR3 size: 14 residues.

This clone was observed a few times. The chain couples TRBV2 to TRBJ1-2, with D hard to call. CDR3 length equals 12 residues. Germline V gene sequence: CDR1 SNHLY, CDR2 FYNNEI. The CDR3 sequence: CASPGRLGGYTF. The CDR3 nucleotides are TGTGCTTCCCCCGGCAGACTAGGTGGCTACACCTTC.

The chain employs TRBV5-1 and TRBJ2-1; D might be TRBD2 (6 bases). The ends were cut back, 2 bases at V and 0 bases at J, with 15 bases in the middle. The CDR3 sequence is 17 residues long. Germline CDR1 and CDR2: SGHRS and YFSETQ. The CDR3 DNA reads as TGCGCCAGCAGCTTATATAGACGGGGGAGCTCCTACAATGAGCAGTTCTTC. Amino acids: CASSLYRRGSSYNEQFF.

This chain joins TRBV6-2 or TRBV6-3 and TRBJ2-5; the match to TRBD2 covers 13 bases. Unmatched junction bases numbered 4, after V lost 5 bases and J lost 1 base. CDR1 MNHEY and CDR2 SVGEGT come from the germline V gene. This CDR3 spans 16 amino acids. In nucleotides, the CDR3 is TGTGCCAGCAGTCGGACTAGCGGGAGCCTCCAAGAGACCCAGTACTTC. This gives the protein CASSRTSGSLQETQYF.

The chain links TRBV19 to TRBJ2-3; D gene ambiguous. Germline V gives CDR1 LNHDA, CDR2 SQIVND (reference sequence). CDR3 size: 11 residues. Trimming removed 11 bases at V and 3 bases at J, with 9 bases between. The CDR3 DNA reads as TGTGCCTGTTCTCGGACAGATACGCAGTATTTT. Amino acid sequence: CACSRTDTQYF.

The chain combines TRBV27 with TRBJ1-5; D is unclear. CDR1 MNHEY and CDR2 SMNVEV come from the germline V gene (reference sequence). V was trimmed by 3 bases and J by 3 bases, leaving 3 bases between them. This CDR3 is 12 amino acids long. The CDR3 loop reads CASSLPNQPQHF. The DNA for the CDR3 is TGTGCCAGCAGTTTGCCCAATCAGCCCCAGCATTTT.

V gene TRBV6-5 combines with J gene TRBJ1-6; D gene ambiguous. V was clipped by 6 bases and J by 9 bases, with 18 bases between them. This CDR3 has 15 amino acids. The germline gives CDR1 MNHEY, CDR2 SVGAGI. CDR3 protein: CASSRAGKEGSPLHF. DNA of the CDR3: TGTGCCAGCAGCCGAGCCGGGAAAGAGGGTTCACCCCTCCACTTT.

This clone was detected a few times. CDR3 sequence (DNA): TGCGCCAGCAGCCAAGAAGGGCATAGCAATCAGCCCCAGCATTTT. Its translation: CASSQEGHSNQPQHF. This sequence joins TRBV4-1 and TRBJ1-5, with D uncertain. Germline V gene lookup returns CDR1 MGHRA and CDR2 YSYEKL. This CDR3 region has 15 residues. V lost 0 bases, J lost 0 bases, and 6 bases lay in between.

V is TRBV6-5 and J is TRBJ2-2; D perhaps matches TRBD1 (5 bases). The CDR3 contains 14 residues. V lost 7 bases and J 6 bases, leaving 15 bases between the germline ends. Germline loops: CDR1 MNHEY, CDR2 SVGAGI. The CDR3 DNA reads TGTGCCAGCAAGGTGGACATTGGGGCCGGGGAGCTGTTTTTT. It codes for CASKVDIGAGELFF.